This T cell receptor beta chain was profiled in a study of blood T cell repertoires in COVID-19. CDR3 size: 14 residues. The germline gives CDR1 SNHLY, CDR2 FYNNEI. V was clipped by 5 bases and J by 0 bases, with 8 bases between them. The assay was immunoSEQ multiplex PCR, and TCRdb's table has in-frame clones only and misses some. The repertoire holds approximately 67,000 clones, with about 90% as singletons. The chain links TRBV2 to TRBJ1-5; D is possibly TRBD1 (5 bases). Sequencing input: peripheral blood. This clonotype was sampled from a man aged 50-59 years with active COVID-19. The CDR3 nucleotides read TGTGCCAGCAGTCGGGGGAATAGCAATCAGCCCCAGCATTTT. Amino acid sequence: CASSRGNSNQPQHF.